This T cell receptor beta chain is from a study of Graves' ophthalmopathy and Graves' hyperthyroidism. Among the exclusions were patients with other autoimmune diseases, uncontrolled infections, pregnancy or lactation. Clinicians diagnosed using symptoms, serum thyroxine, TRAb, thyroid ultrasound and orbital computed tomography. Amplification from RNA transcripts yielded the TCR beta CDR3 regions. HTBI primers primed a first-round RT-PCR, and a second-round multiplex PCR followed. MiXCR, run by TCRdb on the multiplex PCR reads, gives a single entry per CDR3 protein. The sample lists around 470,000 distinct CDR3 sequences; 13% to 15% were seen once. The sample holds many counts of this clonotype. The V and J ends lost 5 bases and 8 bases respectively, with 3 bases between them. This CDR3 spans 10 amino acids. Germline V gene sequence: CDR1 MNHNS, CDR2 SASEGT.

The receptor's source is a woman aged 25 to 39 with Graves' ophthalmopathy. Sequenced input: blood. The gene calls are TRBV6-1 and TRBJ2-2; D call uncertain. The CDR3 nucleotides are TGTGCCAGCAGTCTAGGGGAGCTGTTTTTT. Translated: CASSLGELFF.